This T cell receptor (beta chain) was obtained from a study of blood T cell repertoires in COVID-19. Trimming cost V 4 bases and J 5 bases; bases outside gene matches: 12. The CDR3 covers 16 residues. Germline V gene sequence: CDR1 WSHSY, CDR2 SAAADI. Some clones are missing from TCRdb's copy, which holds only in-frame ones; the method was immunoSEQ multiplex PCR. The table lists 25,000 to 30,000 clones, approximately 75% of them singletons. The origin of this receptor is a boy younger than 10 with active or convalescent COVID-19. What was sequenced was peripheral blood. The V gene is TRBV10-2, the J gene TRBJ2-5; 8 bases are shared with TRBD2. The chain's CDR3 is CASSVTHAGGMETQYF. Here the CDR3 DNA reads TGCGCCAGCAGTGTCACACACGCGGGAGGCATGGAGACCCAGTACTTC.